These 8 T cell receptor beta chains were all obtained from the same sample, sequenced in a study of beta chain features in type 1 diabetes. All of the isolated RNA was reverse transcribed, so expressed TCRB transcripts were sequenced. The assay was immunoSEQ multiplex PCR, and TCRdb's table has in-frame clones only and misses some. The sample carries over 120,000 clones, about 9.2% recorded once. Sequences were obtained from central memory CD4+ T cells from blood. The source of these receptors is a man aged 18-30 years in good health.

The chain has TRBV5-1 and TRBJ2-3; D remains unclear. V lost 2 bases and J lost 6, with 13 bases in between. Germline V gene data show CDR1 as SGHRS and CDR2 as YFSETQ. The CDR3 is 14 residues long. The CDR3: CASSFAVRGDTQYF. In nucleotides, the CDR3 is TGCGCCAGCAGCTTTGCGGTACGTGGGGATACGCAGTATTTT.

This clone was counted a few times. The CDR3: CAWSAGSYNEKLFF. As DNA, the CDR3 is TGTGCCTGGAGTGCCGGGAGTTATAATGAAAAACTGTTTTTT. This chain uses TRBV30 with TRBJ1-4; no clear D gene. There are 14 residues in the CDR3. The germline V and J ends were trimmed by 1 base and 4 bases, with 10 bases remaining between them. In germline, CDR1 is GTSNPN, CDR2 SVGIG (reference sequence).

The J gene is TRBJ2-7, the V gene TRBV6-6; perhaps TRBD2 as D (5 bases). Germline CDR1 reads MNHNY; CDR2 reads SVGAGI (reference sequence). This CDR3 comprises 14 residues. V was pared by 2 bases and J by 2 bases, with 10 bases between. CDR3 residues: CASSYGLEAYEQYF. CDR3 sequence (DNA): TGTGCCAGCAGTTACGGACTGGAGGCCTACGAGCAGTACTTC.

Comments on this clone: The junction departs from germline at one end; a sequencing error may be responsible. V usage is TRBV7-3 and J usage is TRBJ2-1; 8 bases line up with TRBD2. Germline values: CDR1 SGHTA, CDR2 FQGTGA. CDR3 size: 17 residues. The CDR3 DNA sequence: TGTGCCAGCATCTTAGGGGGAGCGGGGGCCTCCTACAATGAGCAGTTCTTC. Translating it yields CASILGGAGASYNEQFF.

This chain connects TRBV18 to TRBJ1-5; D is ambiguous. The CDR3 is made up of 14 amino acids. Trimming left V 6 bases short and J 5 bases short, with 14 bases between. The germline V gene encodes CDR1 KGHSH and CDR2 LQKENI. Here the CDR3 reads CASSRNTDYQPQHF. The CDR3 DNA reads TGTGCCAGCTCGCGTAACACTGACTATCAGCCCCAGCATTTT.

This chain joins TRBV11-2 and TRBJ2-7; 7 bases align to TRBD1. Germline V lookup: CDR1 SGHAT, CDR2 FQNNGV. The CDR3 is 14 residues long. The V segment lost 5 bases and the J segment 2 bases; nucleotides outside the gene matches: 6. The CDR3 DNA follows: TGTGCCAGCAGCCAGGGACAGTCGACCTACGAGCAGTACTTC. This codes for CASSQGQSTYEQYF. The full variable domain, its missing parts supplied by reference TRBV11-2 and TRBJ2-7, is EAGVAQSPRYKIIEKRQSVAFWCNPISGHATLYWYQQILGQGPKLLIQFQNNGVVDDSQLPKDRFSAERLKGVDSTLKIQPAKLEDSAVYLCASSQGQSTYEQYFGPGTRLTVT.

The V and J genes are TRBV14 and TRBJ2-5, with a weak D call TRBD2 (5 bases). In germline, CDR1 is SGHDN, CDR2 FVKESK. Trimming cost V 1 base and J 3 bases, with 12 bases left between them. The CDR3 consists of 15 residues. The CDR3 bases are TGTGCCAGCAGCCAAGGGGGAAGAGGGAAAGAGACCCAGTACTTC. Protein sequence: CASSQGGRGKETQYF.

This sequence joins TRBV20-1 and TRBJ2-5; TRBD1 might be the D (6 bases). The CDR3 contains 11 residues. Trimming cost V 0 bases and J 11 bases, with 10 bases left between them. Germline V lookup: CDR1 DFQATT, CDR2 SNEGSKA (reference sequence). In DNA, the CDR3 is TGCAGTGCTAGAGATAGGGGGTTTCAGTACTTC. Translating it yields CSARDRGFQYF.